A single sample is the source of the 13 T cell receptor beta chains below, sequenced in a study of glioma-infiltrating T cells after dendritic cell vaccination. Time point specified: after dendritic cell vaccination, including at tumor progression/relapse. Some clones are missing from TCRdb's copy, which holds only in-frame ones; the method was immunoSEQ multiplex PCR. The top ten hold 2% to 2.5% of the sample, which has tens of thousands of clones, about nine tenths seen once. Sequences were derived from blood, sampled after dendritic cell vaccination. These receptors were obtained from a human donor with glioblastoma.

The chain uses TRBV5-4 and TRBJ1-2, with 10 bases fitting TRBD1. Germline assignment: CDR1 SGHNT and CDR2 YYREEE (reference sequence). The CDR3 contains 14 residues. Losses at the gene ends were 4 bases for V and 13 bases for J; bases not matched to a gene: 13. CDR3 in amino acids: CASSLRGDRGGTTF. Written as DNA, the CDR3 is TGTGCCAGCAGCCTCAGGGGGGACAGGGGTGGGACCACCTTC.

The CDR3 spells CASSQAWTSLSEQFF. The DNA of the CDR3 is TGCGCCAGCAGCCAAGCTTGGACTAGCCTCAGTGAGCAGTTCTTC. This sequence joins TRBV4-3 and TRBJ2-1; 8 bases line up with TRBD2. CDR1 is LGHNA, CDR2 YSLEER, per germline. The ends lost 1 base at V and 9 bases at J; junction bases unmatched: 8. CDR3 length equals 15 residues.

V and J are TRBV10-3 and TRBJ1-4, with D possibly being TRBD1 (6 bases). The V and J ends lost 7 bases and 12 bases respectively, with 21 bases between them. Germline CDR1 reads ENHRY; CDR2 reads SYGVKD. This CDR3 spans 14 amino acids. CDR3 residues: CAIMAEEAGAELFF. The CDR3 nucleotides read TGTGCCATCATGGCGGAGGAGGCGGGGGCAGAACTGTTTTTT.

V is TRBV19 and J is TRBJ1-2; the match to TRBD1 covers 8 bases. Unmatched junction bases numbered 17, after V lost 6 bases and J lost 2 bases. The length of the CDR3 is 18 residues. Germline V gene sequence: CDR1 LNHDA, CDR2 SQIVND (reference sequence). The CDR3 sequence: CASSYQMAERQGNYGYTF. The CDR3 DNA reads TGTGCCAGTAGCTATCAAATGGCGGAGAGACAGGGGAACTATGGCTACACCTTC.

This clone has only one observation. The chain combines TRBV4-1 with TRBJ2-3, with 10 bases aligning to TRBD2. The J segment lost 4 bases and the V segment lost 0 bases, leaving 7 bases of the junction unmatched. The CDR3 has 17 residues. Germline loops: CDR1 MGHRA, CDR2 YSYEKL. The CDR3 loop is CASSQDPLAGAPDTQYF. In DNA form, the CDR3 reads TGCGCCAGCAGCCAAGATCCCCTAGCGGGAGCCCCAGATACGCAGTATTTT.

This rearrangement joins TRBV14 to TRBJ1-2; 9 bases match TRBD1. With 4 bases clipped from V and 8 bases from J, the junction kept 8 bases outside the gene matches. Germline CDR1 reads SGHDN; CDR2 reads FVKESK. This CDR3 is built from 14 residues. This CDR3 reads CASSPGQGTLGYTF. In nucleotides, the CDR3 is TGTGCCAGCAGCCCAGGACAGGGGACGTTAGGCTACACCTTC.

The genes are TRBV9 and TRBJ2-2; perhaps TRBD2 as D (5 bases). The CDR3 contains 14 residues. V was shortened by 3 bases and J by 2 bases, with 8 bases between the two germline ends. CDR1 and CDR2 (germline): SGDLS, YYNGEE. The CDR3 is CASSAGKNTGELFF. The CDR3 DNA is TGTGCCAGCAGCGCCGGGAAAAACACCGGGGAGCTGTTTTTT.

J is TRBJ1-5 and V is TRBV4-1; D remains ambiguous. In germline, CDR1 is MGHRA, CDR2 YSYEKL. The CDR3 sequence is 15 residues long. Trimming took off 0 bases at V and 3 bases at J, with 9 bases between the two ends. CDR3 protein: CASSQDARVNQPQHF. CDR3 coding DNA: TGCGCCAGCAGCCAAGATGCGCGTGTCAATCAGCCCCAGCATTTT.

This chain links TRBV5-1 with TRBJ1-1, with unresolved D. Germline V lookup: CDR1 SGHRS, CDR2 YFSETQ. V gave up 4 bases and J gave up 0 bases, with 13 bases separating them. The CDR3 loop spans 15 amino acids. The CDR3 DNA sequence: TGCGCCAGCAGCCCGGGAGGAAACATGAACACTGAAGCTTTCTTT. It codes for CASSPGGNMNTEAFF.

This sequence joins TRBV7-2 and TRBJ2-7; the D gene is possibly TRBD1 (6 bases). The CDR3 length is 14 residues. Germline V gives CDR1 SGHTA, CDR2 FQGNSA. V lost 1 base, J lost 4 bases, and 11 bases lay in between. The chain's CDR3 is CASSLVQGRYEQYF. The CDR3 DNA reads TGTGCCAGCAGCTTAGTACAGGGTCGGTACGAGCAGTACTTC. Using reference TRBV7-2 and TRBJ2-7 for the parts outside the CDR3, the full variable domain is GAGVSQSPSNKVTEKGKDVELRCDPISGHTALYWYRQSLGQGLEFLIYFQGNSAPDKSGLPSDRFSAERTGGSVSTLTIQRTQQEDSAVYLCASSLVQGRYEQYFGPGTRLTVT.

This clone was detected only once. The chain recombines TRBV5-1 with TRBJ2-1; 7 bases fit TRBD1. The germline CDR1 and CDR2 sequences are SGHRS and YFSETQ. The CDR3 covers 15 residues. V shed 4 bases, J shed 4 bases, and the junction held 8 bases outside the gene matches. CDR3 sequence reads: CASSPSGQQYNEQFF. The CDR3 nucleotides read TGCGCCAGCAGCCCCTCGGGACAGCAGTACAATGAGCAGTTCTTC.

The rearrangement links TRBV11-3 to TRBJ1-3; tentatively, D is TRBD1 (5 bases). Germline V gene data show CDR1 as SGHNT and CDR2 as YENEEA. The CDR3 loop spans 15 amino acids. V was pared by 1 base and J by 4 bases, with 11 bases between. The CDR3 protein is CASSLAAQGGNTIYF. As DNA, the CDR3 is TGTGCCAGCAGCTTAGCGGCGCAGGGCGGAAACACCATATATTTT.

J is TRBJ1-1 and V is TRBV30; 8 nucleotides match TRBD1. The CDR3 extends over 13 amino acids. V gave up 0 bases and J gave up 6 bases; unmatched junction bases: 3. CDR1 GTSNPN and CDR2 SVGIG come from the germline V gene (reference sequence). This chain's CDR3 is CAWSVQGGSEAFF. CDR3 DNA sequence: TGTGCCTGGAGTGTACAGGGGGGGTCTGAAGCTTTCTTT.